This T cell receptor (beta chain) stems from a study of tumor-infiltrating lymphocytes in localized non-small cell lung cancer. Study-wide background: Several tumor histologies, both smoking statuses, and some post-neoadjuvant chemotherapy samples were included. Study conclusions and caveats: T-cell fraction did not differ between immunotypes IM1 and IM2.

Points on this clone: What it binds is not known.

Repertoires were generated with immunoSEQ multiplex PCR, while TCRdb's copy carries only in-frame clones and drops some. The sample lists some 15,000 clones, 80% to 90% occurring once. CDR3 length: 15 residues. The germline V gene has CDR1 SEHNR and CDR2 FQNEAQ (reference sequence). Germline trimming cut 1 base from V and 9 bases from J; bases unmatched to any gene: 5. The sequenced sample consisted of uninvolved lung tissue not adjacent to the tumor. This sequence was found in a human donor with non-small cell lung cancer. The genes are TRBV7-9 and TRBJ1-6; 8 bases map to TRBD1. CDR3 in amino acids: CASSLGQGRSSPLHF. As DNA, the CDR3 is TGTGCCAGCAGCTTAGGACAGGGGAGAAGTTCACCCCTCCACTTT.